This T cell receptor beta chain was identified in a study of blood T cell repertoires in COVID-19. Germline lookup yields CDR1 LGHNA and CDR2 YNFKEQ. V lost 4 bases, J lost 4 bases, and 7 bases stayed unmatched. The CDR3 is 15 residues long. Assay used: immunoSEQ multiplex PCR; TCRdb lists only in-frame clones, some missing. The sample carries under 450,000 clones, approximately 91% recorded once. Enrollees, about 18 to 100 years old, lived in approximately 25 US areas. The rearrangement links TRBV4-2 to TRBJ1-2; 9 positions match TRBD1. This receptor was taken from a woman aged 40 to 50 who had been exposed to COVID-19. The sample comprised PBMCs or T cells enriched from blood (not recorded which). This CDR3 reads CASSPGGQGIYGYTF. The CDR3 DNA reads TGTGCCAGCAGCCCCGGGGGACAGGGTATCTATGGCTACACCTTC.